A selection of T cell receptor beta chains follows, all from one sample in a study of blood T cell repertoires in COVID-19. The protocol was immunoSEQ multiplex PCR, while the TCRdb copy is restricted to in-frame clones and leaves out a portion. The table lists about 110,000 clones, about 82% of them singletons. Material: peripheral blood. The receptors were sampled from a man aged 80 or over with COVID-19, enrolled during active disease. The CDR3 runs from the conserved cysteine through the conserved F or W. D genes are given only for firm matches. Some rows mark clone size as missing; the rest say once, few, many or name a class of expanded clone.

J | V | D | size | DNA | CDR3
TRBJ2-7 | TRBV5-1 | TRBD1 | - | TGCGCCAGCAGCTTGGGGGCGACCGGGACAGGGTCCGAGCAGTACTTC | CASSLGATGTGSEQYF
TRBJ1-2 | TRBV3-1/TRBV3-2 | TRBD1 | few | TGTGCCAGCAGCCCAGCGGGCAGGGGGCTCGTCGGCTACACCTTC | CASSPAGRGLVGYTF
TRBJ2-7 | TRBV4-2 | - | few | TGTGCCAGCAGCCAAGAAGGGGACACTTCCTACGAGCAGTACTTC | CASSQEGDTSYEQYF
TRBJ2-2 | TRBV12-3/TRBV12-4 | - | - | TGTGCCAGCAGTTTAGTGCTGAGCGGGGAGCTGTTTTTT | CASSLVLSGELFF
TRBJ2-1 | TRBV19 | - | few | TGTGCCAGTAGGGGCCCCGGCTCCTACAATGAGCAGTTCTTC | CASRGPGSYNEQFF
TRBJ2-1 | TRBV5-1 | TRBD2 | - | TGCGCCAGCAGCTCCGGCGGCGGGAGATCCTATGAGCAGTTCTTC | CASSSGGGRSYEQFF
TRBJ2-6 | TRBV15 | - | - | TGTGCCACCATAACGGACATCCCCCCTCCTGGGGCCAACGTCCTGACTTTC | CATITDIPPPGANVLTF
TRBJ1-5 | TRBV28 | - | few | TGTGCCAGCAACCCAGGCATAAGTGATCAGCCCCAGCATTTT | CASNPGISDQPQHF
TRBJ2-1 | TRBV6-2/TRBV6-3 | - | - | TGTGCCAGCAGCTTAGGACTATCCTACAATGAGCAGTTCTTC | CASSLGLSYNEQFF
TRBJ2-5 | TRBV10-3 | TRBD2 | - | TGTGCCATCAGCGGGAGGGCCAAGGGTTCAGAGACCCAGTACTTC | CAISGRAKGSETQYF
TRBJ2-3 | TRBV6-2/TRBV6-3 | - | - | TGTGCCAGCAGTTACTCGCGGCCGGGAGCTAGTACGCAGTATTTT | CASSYSRPGASTQYF
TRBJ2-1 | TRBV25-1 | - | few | TGTGCCAGCGAGAGAGCGAGCTCCTACAATGAGCAGTTCTTC | CASERASSYNEQFF
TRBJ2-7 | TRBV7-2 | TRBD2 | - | TGTGCCAGCAGCTTACAGCGGGACTTGGGCGAGCAGTACTTC | CASSLQRDLGEQYF
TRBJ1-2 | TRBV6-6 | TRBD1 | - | TGTGCCAGCAGTCAGGGGGAGGGCTATGGCTACACCTTC | CASSQGEGYGYTF
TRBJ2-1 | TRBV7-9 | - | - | TGTGCCAGCAGCTTAGTTACAGGCCCAAAGTTCTTC | CASSLVTGPKFF
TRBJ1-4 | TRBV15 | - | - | TGTGCCACCTCCTACCGGGGTGAAAAACTGTTTTTT | CATSYRGEKLFF
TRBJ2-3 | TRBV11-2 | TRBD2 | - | TGTGCCAGCAGCTTCAGCGCTAGCGGAGGCACAGATACGCAGTATTTT | CASSFSASGGTDTQYF
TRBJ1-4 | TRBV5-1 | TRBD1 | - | TGCGCCAGCAGCTTGGCCTCAAGACAGGGCGGCGAAAAACTGTTTTTT | CASSLASRQGGEKLFF
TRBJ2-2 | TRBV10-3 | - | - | TGTGCCATTCGCGGGGCGGGACGGGGGACCGGGGAGCTGTTTTTT | CAIRGAGRGTGELFF
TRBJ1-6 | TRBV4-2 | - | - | TGTGCCAGCAGCCAAGCGGCAGGCGTGGGCAACTCAAATTCACCCCTCCACTTT | CASSQAAGVGNSNSPLHF